The 18 T cell receptor beta chains below come from one sample, sequenced in a study of blood T cell repertoires in COVID-19 (dated by TCRdb to the early 2020s). The library was obtained by the immunoSEQ multiplex PCR assay. In its TCRdb copy, this immuneACCESS table keeps in-frame sequences only and misses some clones. Where compared with another copy, unresolved V genes explain less than half of these, and the others have no known cause. This sample has approximately 31,000 clones in its table, and about 90% of those were observed once. The ten top clones hold 9.9% of the sample. The sample consisted of peripheral blood. The receptors here all came from a human donor with active COVID-19. The donor label of this sample is uncertain.

The V gene is TRBV7-9, the J gene TRBJ2-7; 7 bases line up with TRBD1. V was pared by 2 bases and J by 5 bases, with 9 bases of the junction left unmatched. The CDR3 totals 15 residues. CDR1 is SEHNR, CDR2 FQNEAQ, per germline (reference sequence). The chain's CDR3 is CASSLMWAGGNEQYF. The CDR3 nucleotides are TGTGCCAGCAGCTTAATGTGGGCAGGGGGAAACGAGCAGTACTTC.

The gene calls are TRBV7-2 and TRBJ2-3, with 8 bases matching TRBD2. CDR1 and CDR2 (germline): SGHTA, FQGNSA. The CDR3 has 14 residues. V shed 5 bases, J shed 9 bases, and the junction held 10 bases outside the gene matches. The CDR3 protein is CASSQGLVSTTQYF. CDR3 in DNA: TGTGCCAGCAGCCAGGGACTAGTCAGCACGACGCAGTATTTT.

Comment on this clone: Other DNA sequences of this sample code for an identical CDR3. In DNA form, the CDR3 reads TGTGCCAGTGCTGACAGGGGCAGCACAGATACGCAGTATTTT. This gives the protein CASADRGSTDTQYF. The chain joins TRBV19 to TRBJ2-3; 8 bases map to TRBD1. The CDR3 has 14 residues. Per germline, CDR1 LNHDA and CDR2 SQIVND (reference sequence). Trimming took 8 bases from V and 0 from J; bases not matched to a gene: 4.

V usage is TRBV28 and J usage is TRBJ2-2, with TRBD2 matching 7 bases. This CDR3 region has 16 residues. Germline-derived CDR1 and CDR2 are MDHEN and SYDVKM. The ends lost 2 bases at V and 5 bases at J; junction bases unmatched: 8. In nucleotides, the CDR3 is TGTGCCAGCAGTTTACATAGGCAGGGAGGGACCGGGGAGCTGTTTTTT. Amino acid sequence: CASSLHRQGGTGELFF.

CDR3 nucleotides: TGCGCCAGCAGCGGGGGTAGCGGGGCCTACAATGAGCAGTTCTTC. It encodes CASSGGSGAYNEQFF. The chain joins TRBV5-1 to TRBJ2-1, with 8 bases matching TRBD2. The CDR3 spans 15 residues. V lost 4 bases, J lost 2 bases, and 5 bases stayed unmatched. The germline gives CDR1 SGHRS, CDR2 YFSETQ.

This clone was seen just once. The chain carries TRBV7-3 and TRBJ2-2; 14 bases match TRBD2. In germline, CDR1 is SGHTA, CDR2 FQGTGA. The CDR3 extends over 17 amino acids. V was pared by 4 bases and J by 2 bases, with 3 bases of the junction left unmatched. CDR3 coding DNA: TGTGCCAGCAGCTGGGGACTAGCGGGGGCAAACACCGGGGAGCTGTTTTTT. It yields the protein CASSWGLAGANTGELFF.

J is TRBJ2-3 and V is TRBV28, with TRBD2 matching over 7 bases. The germline V gene has CDR1 MDHEN and CDR2 SYDVKM. The V segment lost 3 bases and the J segment 3 bases; nucleotides outside the gene matches: 3. There are 14 residues in the CDR3. In DNA form, the CDR3 reads TGTGCCAGCAGTTTGTCCGGGAGGACAGATACGCAGTATTTT. Translated, it gives CASSLSGRTDTQYF.

V and J are TRBV9 and TRBJ2-1; 9 nucleotides match TRBD1. The CDR3 runs to 15 residues. Germline CDR1 reads SGDLS; CDR2 reads YYNGEE. V lost 5 bases to trimming and J lost 2 bases; unmatched junction nucleotides: 5. For the CDR3, the DNA is TGTGCCAGCAGTCCGGGACAGGGAACCTACAATGAGCAGTTCTTC. Translation gives CASSPGQGTYNEQFF.

The chain joins TRBV5-1 to TRBJ2-7; D gene uncertain. Germline V CDR1 and CDR2: SGHRS, YFSETQ. The CDR3 runs 14 residues. Deletions cut 4 bases from V and 2 bases from J, with 13 bases between. Written as DNA, the CDR3 is TGCGCCAGCAGCCCGACACTGTCCACCTACGAGCAGTACTTC. Translation: CASSPTLSTYEQYF. Full variable domain (outside the CDR3, taken from reference TRBV5-1 and TRBJ2-7): KAGVTQTPRYLIKTRGQQVTLSCSPISGHRSVSWYQQTPGQGLQFLFEYFSETQRNKGNFPGRFSGRQFSNSRSEMNVSTLELGDSALYLCASSPTLSTYEQYFGPGTRLTVT.

V is TRBV13 and J is TRBJ2-5; 7 bases agree with TRBD1. This CDR3 spans 15 amino acids. The trim removed 0 bases at V and 5 bases at J, leaving 6 bases unmatched. Per the germline V gene, CDR1 is PRHDT and CDR2 is FYEKMQ (reference sequence). The CDR3 DNA follows: TGTGCCAGCAGCTTAGGAAGGGGGCGGTGGGAGACCCAGTACTTC. Residues: CASSLGRGRWETQYF. Complete variable domain (other parts from reference TRBV13 and TRBJ2-5): AAGVIQSPRHLIKEKRETATLKCYPIPRHDTVYWYQQGPGQDPQFLISFYEKMQSDKGSIPDRFSAQQFSDYHSELNMSSLELGDSALYFCASSLGRGRWETQYFGPGTRLLVL.

The V and J genes are TRBV5-8 and TRBJ1-1; no clear D. The germline V gene encodes CDR1 SGHTS and CDR2 YDEGEE. The CDR3 totals 12 residues. V was trimmed by 4 bases and J by 1 base, leaving 5 bases between them. The DNA of the CDR3 is TGTGCCAGCAGCCTTCGGAACACTGAAGCTTTCTTT. It yields the protein CASSLRNTEAFF.

This clone was seen only once. V and J are TRBV2 and TRBJ2-1; the match to TRBD2 covers 12 bases. The CDR3 runs to 15 residues. Per the germline V gene, CDR1 is SNHLY and CDR2 is FYNNEI. J lost 8 bases, V lost 7 bases, and 9 bases had no gene match. CDR3 sequence: CASTPSSGGVYEQFF. The CDR3 nucleotides read TGTGCCAGCACTCCGTCTAGCGGGGGGGTCTATGAGCAGTTCTTC.

The V and J genes are TRBV7-8 and TRBJ2-1; D gene uncertain. Germline CDR1 reads SGHVS; CDR2 reads FQNEAQ. The CDR3 spans 12 residues. The V end was cut by 5 bases, the J end by 14 bases, with 16 bases between. The CDR3 sequence: CASSPTASPEFF. DNA of the CDR3: TGTGCCAGCAGCCCCACCGCTAGTCCGGAGTTCTTC.

This clone was recorded once. The V gene is TRBV6-5, the J gene TRBJ2-5, with 7 bases lining up with TRBD2. The trim removed 3 bases at V and 7 bases at J, leaving 8 bases unmatched. Germline-derived CDR1 and CDR2 are MNHEY and SVGAGI. The CDR3 consists of 14 residues. CDR3 amino acids: CASSYGGEEWTQYF. As DNA, the CDR3 is TGTGCCAGCAGTTATGGGGGGGAAGAGTGGACCCAGTACTTC.

The chain is built from TRBV6-2 or TRBV6-3 and TRBJ2-5; 7 bases are a match to TRBD1. The CDR3 extends over 15 amino acids. Germline CDR1 MNHEY, CDR2 SVGEGT. Losses at the gene ends were 5 bases for V and 1 base for J; bases not matched to a gene: 7. CDR3 protein: CASSLRDRLQETQYF. The CDR3 coding sequence is TGTGCCAGCAGTCTCCGGGACAGACTCCAAGAGACCCAGTACTTC.

V gene TRBV5-1 combines with J gene TRBJ2-2; TRBD2 aligns across 8 bases. The CDR3 totals 14 residues. Germline loops: CDR1 SGHRS, CDR2 YFSETQ. The J segment lost 6 bases and the V segment lost 2 bases, leaving 3 bases of the junction unmatched. DNA for the CDR3: TGCGCCAGCAGCTTTAGCGGGAATGCCGGGGAGCTGTTTTTT. Amino acids: CASSFSGNAGELFF.

Written as DNA, the CDR3 is TGCGCCAGCAGCTCACCGGGACAGGGCACGGAGGGAGGAGGTACAGATACGCAGTATTTT. Protein product: CASSSPGQGTEGGGTDTQYF. The V and J genes are TRBV5-1 and TRBJ2-3; 9 bases match TRBD1. With 3 bases clipped from V and 3 bases from J, the junction kept 20 bases outside the gene matches. CDR3 length equals 20 residues. Germline CDR1 SGHRS, CDR2 YFSETQ.

J is TRBJ1-2 and V is TRBV7-9; 8 bases fit TRBD1. This CDR3 spans 15 amino acids. The germline V gene has CDR1 SEHNR and CDR2 FQNEAQ (reference sequence). V was pared by 2 bases and J by 5 bases, with 7 bases of the junction left unmatched. The CDR3 DNA reads TGTGCCAGCAGCTTAACAGGGGGTGAGGAATATGGCTACACCTTC. Translated: CASSLTGGEEYGYTF.